This T cell receptor (beta chain) emerged from a study of blood T cell repertoires in COVID-19. Measured with immunoSEQ multiplex PCR; TCRdb has only the in-frame clones, and not every one. The table has roughly 97,000 clones, around four fifths seen once. What was sequenced was peripheral blood. The clonotype was recovered from a man in his 70s with acute or convalescent COVID-19.

CDR3 coding DNA: TGTGCCAGCAGTCGAACCTCGACAGGAAGCGTTGGCTACACCTTC. Amino acid sequence: CASSRTSTGSVGYTF. This chain connects TRBV27 to TRBJ1-2; perhaps TRBD1 as D (6 bases). The V gene lost 5 bases and the J gene lost 7 bases, with 20 bases spanning the gap. In germline, CDR1 is MNHEY, CDR2 SMNVEV (reference sequence). There are 15 residues in the CDR3.